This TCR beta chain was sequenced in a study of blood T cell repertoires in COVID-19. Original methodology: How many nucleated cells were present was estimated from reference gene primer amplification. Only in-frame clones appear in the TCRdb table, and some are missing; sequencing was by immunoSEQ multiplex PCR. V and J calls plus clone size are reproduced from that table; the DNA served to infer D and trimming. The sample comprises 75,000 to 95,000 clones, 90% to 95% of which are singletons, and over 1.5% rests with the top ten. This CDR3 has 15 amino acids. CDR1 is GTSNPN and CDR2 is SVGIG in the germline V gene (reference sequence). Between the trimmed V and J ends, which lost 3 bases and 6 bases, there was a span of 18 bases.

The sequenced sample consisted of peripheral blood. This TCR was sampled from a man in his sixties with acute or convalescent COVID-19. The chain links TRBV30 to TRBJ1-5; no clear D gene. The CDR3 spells CAWSEAGGESQPQHF. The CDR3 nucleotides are TGTGCCTGGAGCGAGGCAGGCGGGGAGTCTCAGCCCCAGCATTTT.